The following is a T cell receptor beta chain sequence with its context. These data originate in a study of cytomegalovirus exposure and HLA in healthy donors. Using immunoSEQ multiplex PCR, the repertoire was profiled, and TCRdb retains in-frame clones only, with some absent. This table has under 250,000 clones, 70% to 90% appearing once. The CDR3 length is 14 residues. V was trimmed by 2 bases and J by 2 bases, leaving 13 bases between them. Germline values: CDR1 GTSNPN, CDR2 SVGIG (reference sequence). The clonotype originates from a woman between 18 and 30 years old in good health and CMV-seronegative. Sequencing input: PBMCs. This chain uses TRBV30 with TRBJ2-7, with D perhaps matching TRBD1 or TRBD2 (5 bases each). CDR3 residues: CAWSTGTEAYEQYF. The CDR3 nucleotides read TGTGCCTGGAGTACCGGGACGGAGGCCTACGAGCAGTACTTC.